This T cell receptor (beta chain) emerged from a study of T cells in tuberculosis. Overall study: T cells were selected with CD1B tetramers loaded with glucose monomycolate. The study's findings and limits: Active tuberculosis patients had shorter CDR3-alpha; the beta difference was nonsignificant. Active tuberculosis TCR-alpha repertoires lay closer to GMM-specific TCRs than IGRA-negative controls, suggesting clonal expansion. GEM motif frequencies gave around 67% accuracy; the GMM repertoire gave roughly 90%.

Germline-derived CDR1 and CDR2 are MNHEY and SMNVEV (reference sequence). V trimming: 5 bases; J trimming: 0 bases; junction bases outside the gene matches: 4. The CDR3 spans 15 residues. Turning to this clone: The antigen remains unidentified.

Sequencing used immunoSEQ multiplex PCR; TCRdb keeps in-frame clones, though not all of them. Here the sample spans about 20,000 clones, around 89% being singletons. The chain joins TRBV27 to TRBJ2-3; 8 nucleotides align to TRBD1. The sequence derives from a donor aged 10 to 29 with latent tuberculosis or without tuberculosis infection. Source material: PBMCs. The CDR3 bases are TGTGCCAGCAGTCCATGGACAGGGAGCACAGATACGCAGTATTTT. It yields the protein CASSPWTGSTDTQYF.